Below are 6 T cell receptor beta chains sequenced from a single sample in a study of T cells in women clearing cervical HPV infection. Only in-frame clones appear in the TCRdb table, and some are missing; sequencing was by immunoSEQ multiplex PCR. The repertoire table contains tens of thousands of clones. Sequences were obtained from blood buffy coat. The receptors come from a woman aged 18 to 69 with a cervical HPV16 infection that either progressed to CIN3+ or cleared (not recorded which).

On this clone itself: The observed sequence ends 3 residues before the CDR3 terminus, with the missing tail filled in from the germline J gene. J is TRBJ1-1 and V is TRBV19; 7 nucleotides agree with TRBD1. Germline CDR1 is LNHDA and CDR2 is SQIVND (reference sequence). The V segment lost 1 base and the J segment 4 bases; nucleotides outside the gene matches: 9. CDR3 length: 16 amino acids. The CDR3 protein is CASSIVWQGGRTEAFF. Incomplete CDR3 DNA: TGTGCCAGTAGTATAGTATGGCAGGGGGGCCGCACTGAA. Drawing the rest from reference TRBV19 and TRBJ1-1, the complete variable domain is DGGITQSPKYLFRKEGQNVTLSCEQNLNHDAMYWYRQDPGQGLRLIYYSQIVNDFQKGDIAEGYSVSREKKESFPLTVTSAQKNPTAFYLCASSIVWQGGRTEAFFGQGTRLTVV.

With respect to this clone: The CDR3 goes on 3 residues after the read ends, and that part is filled in from the germline J gene. The chain employs TRBV19 and TRBJ2-5; TRBD2 agrees at 7 bases. V lost 1 base, J lost 5 bases, and 4 bases stayed unmatched. Germline V CDR1 and CDR2: LNHDA, SQIVND (reference sequence). CDR3 length equals 14 residues. The CDR3 DNA, read in part, is TGTGCCAGTAGTATAGGTAGCGGGCGTGAGACC. This gives the protein CASSIGSGRET. The CDR3 as a whole reads CASSIGSGRETQYF.

Details on this clone: The read comes to an end 3 residues before the CDR3 does, leaving the germline J gene to fill in the end. This rearrangement joins TRBV5-4 to TRBJ2-1; no reliable D call. V was clipped by 4 bases and J by 6 bases, with 14 bases between them. The germline V gene encodes CDR1 SGHNT and CDR2 YYREEE (reference sequence). The CDR3 spans 14 residues. The CDR3 sequence is CASSPSTLGNEQFF. The covered CDR3 bases are TGTGCCAGCAGCCCGTCGACACTGGGCAATGAG.

Concerning this clone: Coverage ceases 3 residues before the CDR3 finishes, and the germline J gene fills in the end. The chain carries TRBV6-4 and TRBJ1-4; D remains unclear. Trimming stripped 0 bases from V and 0 bases from J, with 11 bases between. The CDR3 is made up of 17 amino acids. CDR1 is MRHNA, CDR2 SNTAGT, per germline. CDR3 DNA (partial): TGTGCCAGCAGTGACTCCAGGCGATATGCAACTAATGAAAAA. Translating gives CASSDSRRYATNEK. The CDR3 as a whole reads CASSDSRRYATNEKLFF.

To note about this clone: The read falls 3 residues short of the CDR3 end, and the missing part is taken from the germline J gene. V usage is TRBV7-8 and J usage is TRBJ1-2, with TRBD1 matching 7 bases. Trimming at V came to 5 bases and at J to 6 bases, leaving 6 bases not matched to a gene. The length of the CDR3 is 13 residues. From germline, CDR1 is SGHVS and CDR2 FQNEAQ. The covered CDR3 bases are TGTGCCAGCAGCGCCAGGGGGGTCCATGGC. Protein: CASSARGVHG. Given in full, the CDR3 is CASSARGVHGYTF.

Concerning this clone itself: The read ends 3 residues early relative to the CDR3; the germline J gene fills the gap. This rearrangement joins TRBV30 to TRBJ2-4; 7 nucleotides line up with TRBD2. This CDR3 is 13 amino acids long. Looked up from germline, CDR1 is GTSNPN and CDR2 is SVGIG (reference sequence). The DNA read from the CDR3 is TGTGCCTGGAGTGTAGCGGGGATCTATGGT. This translates into CAWSVAGIYG. The whole CDR3 sequence reads CAWSVAGIYGQYF.